This T cell receptor beta chain originates from a study of T-cell memory formation after mild COVID-19. At the level of the study: Largely donor-specific TCR clusters were found. General observations from the study: Among CD4+ contracting clones, most were CM and EM, and CD8+ ones EMRA.

This clonotype occurred a few times. Antigen specificity is unknown. Germline V gene data show CDR1 as SGHNT and CDR2 as YYREEE (reference sequence). The CDR3 is made up of 16 amino acids. The J segment lost 2 bases and the V segment lost 4 bases, leaving 7 bases of the junction unmatched. MiXCR was run by TCRdb on the 5' RACE reads, yielding one entry per CDR3 protein. Of roughly 350,000 distinct CDR3 sequences listed, around 27% are singletons. The sequence came from an adult woman who had mild COVID-19 (a few samples of this study predate the infection). Cell type and time point are not known. The chain recombines TRBV5-4 with TRBJ1-2, with 11 positions matching TRBD1. Input material: PBMCs or a T cell subset sorted from them (not recorded which). The CDR3 reads CASSMGQGVDNYGYTF. CDR3 nucleotides: TGTGCCAGCAGCATGGGACAGGGGGTCGACAACTATGGCTACACCTTC. The full variable domain, its missing parts supplied by reference TRBV5-4 and TRBJ1-2, is ETGVTQSPTHLIKTRGQQVTLRCSSQSGHNTVSWYQQALGQGPQFIFQYYREEENGRGNFPPRFSGLQFPNYSSELNVNALELDDSALYLCASSMGQGVDNYGYTFGSGTRLTVV.